The clone carrying this T cell receptor (beta chain) has more than one count but fewer than ten. Clones were sequenced by immunoSEQ multiplex PCR, and TCRdb holds only the in-frame ones, with some missing. The sample consists of 25,000 to 35,000 clones, 85% to 95% of them appearing once. This record comes from a study of T cell clonotyping in hematopoietic cell transplantation. About the study: Pretransplant recipient samples were taken after cytoreduction.

Time point specified: recipient sample about 28 days before transplant, after cytoreduction. CDR1 is MGHRA, CDR2 YSYEKL, per germline. The CDR3 covers 14 residues. Deletions cut 0 bases from V and 3 bases from J, with 9 bases between. The specimen was peripheral blood mononuclear cells, collected before stem cell transplant. The rearrangement uses TRBV4-1 and TRBJ2-7; the D call may be TRBD1 or TRBD2 (5 bases each). The source of this sequence is a man aged 50-60 years with acute myeloid leukemia. Some clones in this sample may be carry-over from other donors' samples. CDR3 amino acids: CASSQEGEFYEQYF. DNA for the CDR3: TGCGCCAGCAGCCAAGAGGGGGAGTTCTACGAGCAGTACTTC.